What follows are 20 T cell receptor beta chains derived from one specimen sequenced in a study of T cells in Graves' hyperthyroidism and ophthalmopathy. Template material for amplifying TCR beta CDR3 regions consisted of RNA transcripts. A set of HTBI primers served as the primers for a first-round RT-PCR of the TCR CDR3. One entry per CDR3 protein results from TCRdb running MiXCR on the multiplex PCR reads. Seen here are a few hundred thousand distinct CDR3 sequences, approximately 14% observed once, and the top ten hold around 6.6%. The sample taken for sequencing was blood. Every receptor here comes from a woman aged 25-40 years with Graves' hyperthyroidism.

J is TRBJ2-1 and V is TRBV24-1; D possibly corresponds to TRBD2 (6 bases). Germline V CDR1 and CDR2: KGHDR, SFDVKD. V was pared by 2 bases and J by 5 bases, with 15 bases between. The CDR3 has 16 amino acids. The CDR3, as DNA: TGTGCCACCAGTGATTCGGCCGGGACTGGACACAATGAGCAGTTCTTC. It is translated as CATSDSAGTGHNEQFF.

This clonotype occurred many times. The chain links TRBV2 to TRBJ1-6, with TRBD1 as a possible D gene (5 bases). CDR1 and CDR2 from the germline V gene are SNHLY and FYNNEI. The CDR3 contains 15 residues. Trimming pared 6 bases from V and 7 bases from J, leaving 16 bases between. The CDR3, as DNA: TGTGCCAGCAGCGGAACCCGGGACCCCAATTCACCCCTCCACTTT. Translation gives CASSGTRDPNSPLHF.

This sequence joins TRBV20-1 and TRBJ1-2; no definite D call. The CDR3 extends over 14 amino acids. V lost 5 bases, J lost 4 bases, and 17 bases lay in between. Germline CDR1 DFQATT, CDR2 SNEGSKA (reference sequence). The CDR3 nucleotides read TGCAGTGCTGGCGATGGGGTGGGTGGCTATGGCTACACCTTC. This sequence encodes CSAGDGVGGYGYTF.

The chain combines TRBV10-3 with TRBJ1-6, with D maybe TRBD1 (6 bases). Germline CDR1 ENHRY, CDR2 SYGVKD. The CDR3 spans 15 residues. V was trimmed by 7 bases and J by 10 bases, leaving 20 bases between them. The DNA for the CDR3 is TGTGCCATCAAAACCACCGGGACATCTAACTCACCCCTCCACTTT. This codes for CAIKTTGTSNSPLHF.

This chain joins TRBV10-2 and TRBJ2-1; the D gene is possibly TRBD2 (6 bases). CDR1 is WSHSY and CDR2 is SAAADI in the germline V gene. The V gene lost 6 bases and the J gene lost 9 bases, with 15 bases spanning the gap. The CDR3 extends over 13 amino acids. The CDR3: CASSDPNGGEQFF. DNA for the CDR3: TGCGCCAGCAGCGACCCAAACGGGGGTGAGCAGTTCTTC.

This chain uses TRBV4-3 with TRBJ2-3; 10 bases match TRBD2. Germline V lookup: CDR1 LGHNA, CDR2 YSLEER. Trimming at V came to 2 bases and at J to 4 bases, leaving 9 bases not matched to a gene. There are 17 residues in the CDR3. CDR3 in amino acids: CASSQRTSGNVADTQYF. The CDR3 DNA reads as TGCGCCAGCAGCCAAAGGACTAGCGGAAATGTGGCAGATACGCAGTATTTT.

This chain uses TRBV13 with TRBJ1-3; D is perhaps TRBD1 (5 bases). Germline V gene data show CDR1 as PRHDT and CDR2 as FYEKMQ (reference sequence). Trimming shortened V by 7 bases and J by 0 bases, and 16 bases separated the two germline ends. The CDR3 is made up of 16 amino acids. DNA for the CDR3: TGTGCCAGCACCTGGACAAAGGGCGCCTCTGGAAACACCATATATTTT. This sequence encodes CASTWTKGASGNTIYF.

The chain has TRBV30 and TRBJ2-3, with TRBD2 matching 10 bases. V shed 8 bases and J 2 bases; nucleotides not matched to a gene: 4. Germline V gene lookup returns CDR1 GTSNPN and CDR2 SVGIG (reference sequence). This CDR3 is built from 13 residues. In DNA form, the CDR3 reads TGTGCCAGGACTAGCGGATTCACAGATACGCAGTATTTT. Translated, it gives CARTSGFTDTQYF.

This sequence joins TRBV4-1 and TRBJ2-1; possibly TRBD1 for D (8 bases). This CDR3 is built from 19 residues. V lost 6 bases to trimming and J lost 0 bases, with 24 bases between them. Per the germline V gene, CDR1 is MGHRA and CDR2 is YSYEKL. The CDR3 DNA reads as TGCGCCAGCAGGGGGGCCAGGGGGCGCCGGGAGGACTCCTACAATGAGCAGTTCTTC. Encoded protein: CASRGARGRREDSYNEQFF.

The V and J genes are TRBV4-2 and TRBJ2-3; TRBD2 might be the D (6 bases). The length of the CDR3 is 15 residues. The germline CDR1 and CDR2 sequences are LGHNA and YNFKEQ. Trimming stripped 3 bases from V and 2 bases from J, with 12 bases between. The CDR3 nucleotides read TGTGCCAGCAGCCAGGTCCGGGAGATCACAGATACGCAGTATTTT. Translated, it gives CASSQVREITDTQYF.

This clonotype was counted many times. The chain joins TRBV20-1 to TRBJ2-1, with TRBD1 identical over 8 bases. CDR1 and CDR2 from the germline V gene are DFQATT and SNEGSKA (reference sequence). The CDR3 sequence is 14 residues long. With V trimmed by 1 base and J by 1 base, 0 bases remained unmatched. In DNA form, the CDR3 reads TGCAGTGCTAGAGGGACAGGGTCCTACAATGAGCAGTTCTTC. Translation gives CSARGTGSYNEQFF.

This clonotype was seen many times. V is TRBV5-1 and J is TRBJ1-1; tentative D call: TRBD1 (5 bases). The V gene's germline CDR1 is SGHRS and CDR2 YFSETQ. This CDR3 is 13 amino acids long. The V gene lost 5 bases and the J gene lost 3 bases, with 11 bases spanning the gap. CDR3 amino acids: CASRPGGDTEAFF. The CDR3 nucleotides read TGCGCCAGCAGGCCCGGGGGGGACACTGAAGCTTTCTTT.

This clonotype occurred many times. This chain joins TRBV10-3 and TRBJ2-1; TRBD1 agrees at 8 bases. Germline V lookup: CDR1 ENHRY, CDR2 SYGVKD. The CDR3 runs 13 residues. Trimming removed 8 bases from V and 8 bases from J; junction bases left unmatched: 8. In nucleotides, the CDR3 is TGTGCCATCGGACAGGGAGGCCGGGATGAGCAGTTCTTC. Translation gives CAIGQGGRDEQFF.

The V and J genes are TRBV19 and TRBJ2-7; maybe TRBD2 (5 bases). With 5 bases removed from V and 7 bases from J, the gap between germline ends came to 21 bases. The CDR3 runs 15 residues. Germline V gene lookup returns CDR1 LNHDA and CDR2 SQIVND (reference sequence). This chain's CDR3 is CASSQREAGIGEQYF. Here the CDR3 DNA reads TGTGCCAGTAGTCAACGGGAAGCCGGGATAGGGGAGCAGTACTTC.

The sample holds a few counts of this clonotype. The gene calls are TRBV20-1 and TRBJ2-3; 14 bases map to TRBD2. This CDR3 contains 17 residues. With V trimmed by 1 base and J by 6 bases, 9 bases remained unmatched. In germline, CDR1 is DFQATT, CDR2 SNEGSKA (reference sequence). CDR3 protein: CSARGLAGGTYQDTQYF. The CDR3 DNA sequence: TGCAGTGCTAGAGGACTAGCGGGAGGGACTTACCAGGATACGCAGTATTTT.

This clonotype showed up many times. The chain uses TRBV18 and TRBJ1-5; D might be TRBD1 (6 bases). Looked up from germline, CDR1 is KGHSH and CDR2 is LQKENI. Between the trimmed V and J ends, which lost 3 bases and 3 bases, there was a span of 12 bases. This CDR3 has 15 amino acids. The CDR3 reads CASSPTRGTNQPQHF. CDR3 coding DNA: TGTGCCAGCTCACCGACCAGGGGTACCAATCAGCCCCAGCATTTT.

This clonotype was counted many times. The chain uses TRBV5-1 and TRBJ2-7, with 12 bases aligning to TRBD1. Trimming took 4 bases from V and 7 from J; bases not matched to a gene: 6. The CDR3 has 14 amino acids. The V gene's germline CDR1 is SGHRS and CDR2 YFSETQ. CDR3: CASSTGTGGLEQYF. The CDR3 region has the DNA TGCGCCAGCAGCACCGGGACAGGGGGCTTGGAGCAGTACTTC.

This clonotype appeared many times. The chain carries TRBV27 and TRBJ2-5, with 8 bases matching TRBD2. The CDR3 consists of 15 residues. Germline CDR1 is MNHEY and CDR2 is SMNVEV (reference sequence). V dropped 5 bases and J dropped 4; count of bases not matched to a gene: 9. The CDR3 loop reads CASSPHGRATETQYF. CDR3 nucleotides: TGTGCCAGCAGTCCTCACGGGAGGGCCACAGAGACCCAGTACTTC.

The CDR3 DNA reads TGTGCCAGCAGCGTAGCTTTAGGACAGGGCTACGAGCAGTACTTC. The encoded protein is CASSVALGQGYEQYF. The chain carries TRBV9 and TRBJ2-7, with TRBD1 matching 8 bases. Germline loops: CDR1 SGDLS, CDR2 YYNGEE. V was clipped by 0 bases and J by 3 bases; unmatched bases: 5. The CDR3 has 15 residues.

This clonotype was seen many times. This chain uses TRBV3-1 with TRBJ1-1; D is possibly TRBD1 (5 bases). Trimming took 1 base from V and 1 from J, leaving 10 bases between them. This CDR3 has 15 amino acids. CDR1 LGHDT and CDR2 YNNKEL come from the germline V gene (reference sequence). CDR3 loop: CASSQVGEGNTEAFF. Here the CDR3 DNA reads TGTGCCAGCAGCCAAGTGGGGGAGGGGAACACTGAAGCTTTCTTT.